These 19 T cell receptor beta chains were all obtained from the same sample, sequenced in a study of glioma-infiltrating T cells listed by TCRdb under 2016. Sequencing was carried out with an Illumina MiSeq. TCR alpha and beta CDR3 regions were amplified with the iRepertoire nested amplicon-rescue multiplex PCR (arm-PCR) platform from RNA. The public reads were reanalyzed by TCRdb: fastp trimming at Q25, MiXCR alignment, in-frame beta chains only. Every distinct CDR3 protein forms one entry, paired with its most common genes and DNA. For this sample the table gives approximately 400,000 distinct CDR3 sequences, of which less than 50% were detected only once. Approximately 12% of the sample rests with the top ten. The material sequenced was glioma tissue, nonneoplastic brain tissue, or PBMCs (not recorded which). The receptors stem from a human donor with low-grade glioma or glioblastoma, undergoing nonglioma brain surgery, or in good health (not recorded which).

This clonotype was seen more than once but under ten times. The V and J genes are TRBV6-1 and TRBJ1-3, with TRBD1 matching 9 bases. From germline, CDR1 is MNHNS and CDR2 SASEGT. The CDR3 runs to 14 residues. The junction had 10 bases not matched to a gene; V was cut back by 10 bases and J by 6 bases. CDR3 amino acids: CATAPGTGPNTIYF. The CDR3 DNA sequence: TGTGCCACCGCCCCCGGGACAGGGCCAAACACCATATATTTT.

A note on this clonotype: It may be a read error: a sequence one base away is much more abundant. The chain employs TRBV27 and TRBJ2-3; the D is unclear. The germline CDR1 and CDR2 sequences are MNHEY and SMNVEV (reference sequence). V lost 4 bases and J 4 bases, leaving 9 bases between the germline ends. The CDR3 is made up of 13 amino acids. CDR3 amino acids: CASSYDHPDTQYF. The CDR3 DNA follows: TGTGCCAGCAGTTACGATCACCCAGATACGCAGTATTTT.

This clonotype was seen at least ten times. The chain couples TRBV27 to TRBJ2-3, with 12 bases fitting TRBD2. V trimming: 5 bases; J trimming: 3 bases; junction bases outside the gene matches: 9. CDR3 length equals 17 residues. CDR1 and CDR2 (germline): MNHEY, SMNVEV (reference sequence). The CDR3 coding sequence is TGTGCCAGCAGTCCCCGCCCGACTAGCGGGAGTACAGATACGCAGTATTTT. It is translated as CASSPRPTSGSTDTQYF.

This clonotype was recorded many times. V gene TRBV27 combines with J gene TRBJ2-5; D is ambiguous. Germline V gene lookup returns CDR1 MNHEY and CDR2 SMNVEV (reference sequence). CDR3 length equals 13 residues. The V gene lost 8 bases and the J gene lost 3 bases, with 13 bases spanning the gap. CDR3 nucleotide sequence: TGTGCCAGCGCAGTACCTTGGGAAGAGACCCAGTACTTC. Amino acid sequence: CASAVPWEETQYF.

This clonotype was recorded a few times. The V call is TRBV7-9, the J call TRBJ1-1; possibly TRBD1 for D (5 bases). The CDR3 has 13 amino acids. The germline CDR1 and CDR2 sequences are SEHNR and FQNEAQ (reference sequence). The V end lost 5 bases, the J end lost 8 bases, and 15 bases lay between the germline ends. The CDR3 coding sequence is TGTGCCAGCAGCCCCACCGGGACGCCAGAAGCTTTCTTT. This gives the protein CASSPTGTPEAFF. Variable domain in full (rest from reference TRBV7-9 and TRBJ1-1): DTGVSQNPRHKITKRGQNVTFRCDPISEHNRLYWYRQTLGQGPEFLTYFQNEAQLEKSRLLSDRFSAERPKGSFSTLEIQRTEQGDSAMYLCASSPTGTPEAFFGQGTRLTVV.

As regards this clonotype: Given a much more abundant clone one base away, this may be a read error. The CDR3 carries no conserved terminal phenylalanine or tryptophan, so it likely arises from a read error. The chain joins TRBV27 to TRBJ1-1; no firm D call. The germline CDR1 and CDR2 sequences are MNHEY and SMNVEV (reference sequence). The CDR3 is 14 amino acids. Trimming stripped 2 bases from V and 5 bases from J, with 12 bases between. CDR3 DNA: TGTGCCAGCAGTTTAATCGGGGTTTGGACTGAAGCTTTCTCT. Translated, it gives CASSLIGVWTEAFS.

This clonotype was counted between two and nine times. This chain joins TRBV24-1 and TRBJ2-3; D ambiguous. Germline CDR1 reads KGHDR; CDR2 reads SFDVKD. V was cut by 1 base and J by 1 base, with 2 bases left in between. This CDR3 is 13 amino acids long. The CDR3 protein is CATSDFGTDTQYF. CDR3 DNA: TGTGCCACCAGTGATTTCGGCACAGATACGCAGTATTTT.

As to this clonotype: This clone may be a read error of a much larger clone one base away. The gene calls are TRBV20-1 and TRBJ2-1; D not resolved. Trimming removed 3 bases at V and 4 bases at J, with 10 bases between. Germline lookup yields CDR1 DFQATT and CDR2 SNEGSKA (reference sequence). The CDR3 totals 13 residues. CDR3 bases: TGCAGTGCTAGGGAAAGGAATTACAATGAGCAGTTCTTC. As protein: CSARERNYNEQFF.

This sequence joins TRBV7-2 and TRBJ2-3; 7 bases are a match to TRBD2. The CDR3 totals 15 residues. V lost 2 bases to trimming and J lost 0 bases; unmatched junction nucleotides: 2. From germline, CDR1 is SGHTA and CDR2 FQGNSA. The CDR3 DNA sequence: TGTGCCAGCAGCTTAAAAGCGGGAAGCACAGATACGCAGTATTTT. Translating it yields CASSLKAGSTDTQYF.

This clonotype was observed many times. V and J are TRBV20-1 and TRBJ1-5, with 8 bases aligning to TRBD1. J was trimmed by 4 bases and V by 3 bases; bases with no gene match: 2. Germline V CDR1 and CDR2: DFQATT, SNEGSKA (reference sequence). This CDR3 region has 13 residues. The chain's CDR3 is CSASRGLNQPQHF. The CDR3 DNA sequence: TGCAGTGCTAGCAGGGGGCTGAATCAGCCCCAGCATTTT.

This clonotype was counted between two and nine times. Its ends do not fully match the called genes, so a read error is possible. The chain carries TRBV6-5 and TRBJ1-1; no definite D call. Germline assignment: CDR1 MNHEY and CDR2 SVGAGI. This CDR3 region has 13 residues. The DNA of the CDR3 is TGTGCCAGCGGATTTACTCCCCAGTCTGAAGCTCTCTTT. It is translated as CASGFTPQSEALF.

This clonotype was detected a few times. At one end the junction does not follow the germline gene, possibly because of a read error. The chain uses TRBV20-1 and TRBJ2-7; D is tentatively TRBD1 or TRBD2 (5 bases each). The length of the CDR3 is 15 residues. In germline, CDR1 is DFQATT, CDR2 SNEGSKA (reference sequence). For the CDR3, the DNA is TGCAGTGCTAGAGATCCAGGGACCGACCCCTCCCTACGGCACTTC. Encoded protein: CSARDPGTDPSLRHF.

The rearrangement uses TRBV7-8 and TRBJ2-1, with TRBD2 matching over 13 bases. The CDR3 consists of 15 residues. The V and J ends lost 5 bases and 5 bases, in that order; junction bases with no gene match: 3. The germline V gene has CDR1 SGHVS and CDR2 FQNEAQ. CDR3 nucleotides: TGTGCCAGCAGCGGCGGGACTAGCGGGAACAATGAGCAGTTCTTC. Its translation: CASSGGTSGNNEQFF. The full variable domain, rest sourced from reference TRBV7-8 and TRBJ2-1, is GAGVSQSPRYKVAKRGQDVALRCDPISGHVSLFWYQQALGQGPEFLTYFQNEAQLDKSGLPSDRFFAERPEGSVSTLKIQRTQQEDSAVYLCASSGGTSGNNEQFFGPGTRLTVL.

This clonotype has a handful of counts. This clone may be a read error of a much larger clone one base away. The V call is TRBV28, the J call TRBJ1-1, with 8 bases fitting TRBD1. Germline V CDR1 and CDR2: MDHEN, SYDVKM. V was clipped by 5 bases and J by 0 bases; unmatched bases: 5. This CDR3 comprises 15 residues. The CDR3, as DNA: TGTGCCAGCAGTCCGCTGACAGGGGTGAACACTGAAGCTTTCTTT. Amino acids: CASSPLTGVNTEAFF.

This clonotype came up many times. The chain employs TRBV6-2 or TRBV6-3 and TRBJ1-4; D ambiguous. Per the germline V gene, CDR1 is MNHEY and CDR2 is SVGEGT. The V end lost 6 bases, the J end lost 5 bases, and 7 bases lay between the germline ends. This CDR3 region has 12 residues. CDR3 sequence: CASRQNNEKLFF. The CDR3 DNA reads TGTGCCAGCAGGCAGAACAATGAAAAACTGTTTTTT.

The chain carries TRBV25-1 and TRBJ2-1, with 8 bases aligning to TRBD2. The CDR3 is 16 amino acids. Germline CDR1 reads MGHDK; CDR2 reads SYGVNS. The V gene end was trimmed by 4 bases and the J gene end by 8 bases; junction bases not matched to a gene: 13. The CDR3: CASSVIGLAVFDEQFF. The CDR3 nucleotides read TGTGCCAGCAGTGTTATTGGACTAGCAGTCTTCGATGAGCAGTTCTTC.

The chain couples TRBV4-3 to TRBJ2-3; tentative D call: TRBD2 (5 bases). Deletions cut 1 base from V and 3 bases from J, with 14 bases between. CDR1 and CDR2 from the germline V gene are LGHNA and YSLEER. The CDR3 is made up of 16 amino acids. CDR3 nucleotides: TGCGCCAGCAGCCAAGTCGGAACTAGGGCTACAGATACGCAGTATTTT. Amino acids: CASSQVGTRATDTQYF.

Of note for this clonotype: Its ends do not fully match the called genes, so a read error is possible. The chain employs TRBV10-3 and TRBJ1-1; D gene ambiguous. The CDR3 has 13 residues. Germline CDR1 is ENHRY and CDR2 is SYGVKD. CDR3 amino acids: CAISDLRNTEASF. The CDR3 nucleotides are TGTGCCATCAGTGATCTGCGGAACACTGAAGCTTCCTTT.

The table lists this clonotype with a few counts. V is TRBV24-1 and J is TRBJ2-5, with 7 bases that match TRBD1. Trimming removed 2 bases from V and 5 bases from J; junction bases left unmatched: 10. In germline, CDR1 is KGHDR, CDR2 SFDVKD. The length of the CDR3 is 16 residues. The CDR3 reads CATSDSYRGDTETQYF. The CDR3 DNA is TGTGCCACCAGTGATTCCTACAGGGGAGACACCGAGACCCAGTACTTC.